These 7 T cell receptor beta chains were sequenced from one sample in a study of T cell clonality in common variable immunodeficiency. Some clones are missing from TCRdb's copy, which holds only in-frame ones; the method was immunoSEQ multiplex PCR. This sample carries roughly 43,000 clones, none of them present only once. Specimen: peripheral blood mononuclear cells. The receptors derive from a person aged 18 to 70 in good health.

This clone showed up many times. Read sequence stops 3 residues before the CDR3 end, and the germline J gene provides the missing end. The V gene is TRBV28, the J gene TRBJ2-7; 9 nucleotides align to TRBD2. This CDR3 contains 15 residues. V was pared by 2 bases and J by 4 bases, with 6 bases of the junction left unmatched. The germline CDR1 and CDR2 sequences are MDHEN and SYDVKM. The CDR3 protein is CASSLKRTSVYEQYF. CDR3 DNA (partial): TGTGCCAGCAGTTTAAAGAGGACTAGCGTATACGAG.

This clone was detected many times. The CDR3 extends 3 residues past the end of the read, so its final part is completed from the germline J gene. The rearrangement uses TRBV11-1 and TRBJ2-2; TRBD2 matches 12 bases. CDR3 length: 15 residues. Germline V gives CDR1 SGHAT, CDR2 FQDESV (reference sequence). Trimming removed 5 bases from V and 7 bases from J; junction bases left unmatched: 5. CDR3 bases read: TGTGCCAGCAGCCCCCGACTAGCGGGAGTCGGGGAG. Translated, it gives CASSPRLAGVGE. In full, the CDR3 reads CASSPRLAGVGELFF.

This clone showed up many times. The same CDR3 can be traced to other DNA sequences in this sample. CDR3 loop: CASTPGVNYGYTF. CDR3 DNA (partial): TGTGCCAGCACCCCGGGGGTAAACTATGGC. The rearrangement links TRBV7-9 to TRBJ1-2; TRBD1 might be the D (5 bases). The read ends 3 residues early relative to the CDR3; the germline J gene fills the gap. V dropped 7 bases and J dropped 2 bases, with 11 bases sitting between them. The CDR3 spans 13 residues. Germline assignment: CDR1 SEHNR and CDR2 FQNEAQ (reference sequence).

Many counts were recorded for this clone. The CDR3 goes on 3 residues after the read ends, and that part is filled in from the germline J gene. This chain joins TRBV7-9 and TRBJ2-2; TRBD1 aligns across 8 bases. Germline assignment: CDR1 SEHNR and CDR2 FQNEAQ (reference sequence). The V gene end was trimmed by 8 bases and the J gene end by 3 bases; junction bases not matched to a gene: 8. The CDR3 runs to 15 residues. The CDR3 reads CASRIQDRDTGELFF. CDR3 bases read: TGTGCCAGCCGTATTCAGGACAGGGACACCGGGGAG.

This clone was observed at least ten times. The missing CDR3 end, 3 residues past where the read stops, is filled in from the germline J gene. The chain uses TRBV29-1 and TRBJ2-1; D possibly corresponds to TRBD1 (5 bases). With 4 bases removed from V and 2 bases from J, the gap between germline ends came to 9 bases. CDR1 SQVTM and CDR2 ANQGSEA come from the germline V gene. The length of the CDR3 is 13 residues. The CDR3 sequence is CSVGTGTYNEQFF. CDR3 DNA (partial): TGCAGCGTTGGCACAGGAACCTACAATGAG.

Ten or more counts support this clone. CDR3 amino acids: CASVYGEGGGELFF. CDR3 DNA, as far as it was read: TGTGCCAGCGTATACGGGGAAGGGGGCGGGGAG. The genes are TRBV2 and TRBJ2-2; a possible D gene is TRBD1 (6 bases). The read terminates 3 residues ahead of where the CDR3 ends, so the germline J gene completes it. Trimming pared 8 bases from V and 7 bases from J, leaving 17 bases between. CDR1 is SNHLY and CDR2 is FYNNEI in the germline V gene. The CDR3 consists of 14 residues.

Ten or more counts support this clone. The read stops 3 residues short of the end of the CDR3; the missing end is completed from the germline J gene. The rearrangement links TRBV19 to TRBJ1-1; no clear D gene. This CDR3 region has 15 residues. V was pared by 2 bases and J by 2 bases, with 12 bases between. Germline V gene sequence: CDR1 LNHDA, CDR2 SQIVND (reference sequence). CDR3 DNA (partial): TGTGCCAGTAGTATAAGCCTTGCCGCTAACACTGAA. Its protein is CASSISLAANTE. The whole CDR3 reads CASSISLAANTEAFF.